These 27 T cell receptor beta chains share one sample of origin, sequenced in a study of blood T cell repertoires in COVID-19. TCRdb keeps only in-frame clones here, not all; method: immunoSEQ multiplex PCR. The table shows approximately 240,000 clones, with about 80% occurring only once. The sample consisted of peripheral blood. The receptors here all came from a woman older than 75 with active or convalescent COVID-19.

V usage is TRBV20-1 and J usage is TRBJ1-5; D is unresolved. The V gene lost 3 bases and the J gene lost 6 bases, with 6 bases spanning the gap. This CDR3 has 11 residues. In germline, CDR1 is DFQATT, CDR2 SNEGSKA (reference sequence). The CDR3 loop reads CSARVGQPQHF. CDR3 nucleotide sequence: TGCAGTGCTAGGGTCGGTCAGCCCCAGCATTTT.

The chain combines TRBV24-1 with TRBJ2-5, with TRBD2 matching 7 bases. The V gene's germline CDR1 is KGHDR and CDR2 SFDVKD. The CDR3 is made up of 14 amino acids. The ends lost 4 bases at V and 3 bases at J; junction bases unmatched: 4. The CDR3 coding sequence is TGTGCCACCAGTGACCTTCGGGGGGAAGAGACCCAGTACTTC. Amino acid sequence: CATSDLRGEETQYF.

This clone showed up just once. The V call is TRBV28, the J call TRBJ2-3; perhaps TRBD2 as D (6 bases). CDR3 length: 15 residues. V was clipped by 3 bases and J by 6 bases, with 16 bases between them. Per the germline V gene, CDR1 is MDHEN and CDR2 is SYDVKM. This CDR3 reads CASSLGGNREDTQYF. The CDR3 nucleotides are TGTGCCAGCAGTTTGGGCGGGAACCGGGAGGATACGCAGTATTTT.

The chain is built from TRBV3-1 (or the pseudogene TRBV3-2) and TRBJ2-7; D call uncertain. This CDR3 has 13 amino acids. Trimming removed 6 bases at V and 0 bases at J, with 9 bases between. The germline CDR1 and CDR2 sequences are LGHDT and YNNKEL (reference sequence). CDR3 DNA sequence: TGTGCCAGCAGTAGCTCTACCTCCTACGAGCAGTACTTC. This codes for CASSSSTSYEQYF.

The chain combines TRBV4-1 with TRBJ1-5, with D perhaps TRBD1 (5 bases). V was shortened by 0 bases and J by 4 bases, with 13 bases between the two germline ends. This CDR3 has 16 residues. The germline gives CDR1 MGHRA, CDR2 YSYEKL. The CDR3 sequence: CASSQDPGRENQPQHF. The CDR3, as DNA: TGCGCCAGCAGCCAAGATCCGGGCAGGGAAAATCAGCCCCAGCATTTT.

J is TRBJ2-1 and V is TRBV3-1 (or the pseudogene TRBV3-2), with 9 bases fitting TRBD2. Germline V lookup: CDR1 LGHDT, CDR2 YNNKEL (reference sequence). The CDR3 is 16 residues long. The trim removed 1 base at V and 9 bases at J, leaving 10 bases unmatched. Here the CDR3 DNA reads TGTGCCAGCAGCCAAGCCAACGCGGGGGGGCATGGTGAGCAGTTCTTC. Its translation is CASSQANAGGHGEQFF.

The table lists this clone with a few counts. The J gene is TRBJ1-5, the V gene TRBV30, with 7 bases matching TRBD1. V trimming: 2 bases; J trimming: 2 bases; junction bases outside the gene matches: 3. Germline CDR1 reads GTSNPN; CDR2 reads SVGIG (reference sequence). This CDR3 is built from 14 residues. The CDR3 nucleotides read TGTGCCTGGAGTAAAACAGGGGGCAATCAGCCCCAGCATTTT. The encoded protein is CAWSKTGGNQPQHF. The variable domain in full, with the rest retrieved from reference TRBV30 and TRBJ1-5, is SQTIHQWPATLVQPVGSPLSLECTVEGTSNPNLYWYRQAAGRGLQLLFYSVGIGQISSEVPQNLSASRPQDRQFILSSKKLLLSDSGFYLCAWSKTGGNQPQHFGDGTRLSIL.

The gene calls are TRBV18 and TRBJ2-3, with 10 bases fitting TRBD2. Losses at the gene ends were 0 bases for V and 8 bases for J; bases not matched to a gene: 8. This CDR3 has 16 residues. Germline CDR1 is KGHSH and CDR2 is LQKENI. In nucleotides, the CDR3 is TGTGCCAGCTCACCACCCCTAGCGGGGGCCTCAGGTACGCAGTATTTT. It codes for CASSPPLAGASGTQYF.

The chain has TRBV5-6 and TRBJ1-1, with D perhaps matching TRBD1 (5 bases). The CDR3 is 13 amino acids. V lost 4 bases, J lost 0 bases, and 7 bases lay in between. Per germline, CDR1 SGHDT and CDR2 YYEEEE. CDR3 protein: CASSRGMNTEAFF. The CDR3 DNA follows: TGTGCCAGCAGCCGGGGGATGAACACTGAAGCTTTCTTT.

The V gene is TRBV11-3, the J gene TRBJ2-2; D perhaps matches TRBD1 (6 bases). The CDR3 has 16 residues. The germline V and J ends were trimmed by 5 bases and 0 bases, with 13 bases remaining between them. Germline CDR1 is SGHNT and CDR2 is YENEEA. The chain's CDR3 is CASSGGGSSNTGELFF. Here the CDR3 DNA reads TGTGCCAGCAGCGGGGGCGGCAGTTCGAACACCGGGGAGCTGTTTTTT.

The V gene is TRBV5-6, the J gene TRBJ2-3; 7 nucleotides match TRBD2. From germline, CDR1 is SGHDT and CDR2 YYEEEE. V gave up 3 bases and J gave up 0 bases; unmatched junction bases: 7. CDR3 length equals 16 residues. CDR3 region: CASSSGLVASTDTQYF. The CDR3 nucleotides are TGTGCCAGCAGCTCTGGACTAGTTGCTAGCACAGATACGCAGTATTTT.

DNA of the CDR3: TGTGCCAGCAGCCAAGCCCTGACGGGGGGTGCGCCTCGGGGCACTGAAGCTTTCTTT. Protein product: CASSQALTGGAPRGTEAFF. V gene TRBV3-1 (or the pseudogene TRBV3-2) combines with J gene TRBJ1-1; D is possibly TRBD1 (5 bases). Trimming removed 1 base at V and 4 bases at J, with 25 bases between. CDR3 length: 19 amino acids. Germline lookup yields CDR1 LGHDT and CDR2 YNNKEL (reference sequence).

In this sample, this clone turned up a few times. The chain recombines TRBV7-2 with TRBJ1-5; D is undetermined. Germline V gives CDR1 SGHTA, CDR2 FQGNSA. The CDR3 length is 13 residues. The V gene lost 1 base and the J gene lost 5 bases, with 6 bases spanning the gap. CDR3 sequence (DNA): TGTGCCAGCAGCTTAGGAGGGTATCAGCCCCAGCATTTT. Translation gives CASSLGGYQPQHF.

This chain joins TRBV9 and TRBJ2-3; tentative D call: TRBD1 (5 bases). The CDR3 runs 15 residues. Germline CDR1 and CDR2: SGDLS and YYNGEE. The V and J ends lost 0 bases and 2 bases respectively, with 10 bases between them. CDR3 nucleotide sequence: TGTGCCAGCAGCGTAGGGGGCAGGGACACAGATACGCAGTATTTT. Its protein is CASSVGGRDTDTQYF.

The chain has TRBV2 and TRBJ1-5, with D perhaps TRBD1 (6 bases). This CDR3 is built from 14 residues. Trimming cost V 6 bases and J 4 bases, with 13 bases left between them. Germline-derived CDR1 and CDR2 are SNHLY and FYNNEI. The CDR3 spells CASRGGVSNQPQHF. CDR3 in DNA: TGTGCCAGCAGAGGGGGGGTTAGTAATCAGCCCCAGCATTTT.

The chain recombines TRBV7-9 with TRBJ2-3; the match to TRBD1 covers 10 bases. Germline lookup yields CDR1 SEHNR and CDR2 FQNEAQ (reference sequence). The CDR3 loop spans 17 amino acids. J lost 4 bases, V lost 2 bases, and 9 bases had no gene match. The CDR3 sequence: CASSLFLRQGAADTQYF. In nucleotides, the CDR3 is TGTGCCAGCAGCTTATTCCTCCGACAGGGGGCCGCAGATACGCAGTATTTT.

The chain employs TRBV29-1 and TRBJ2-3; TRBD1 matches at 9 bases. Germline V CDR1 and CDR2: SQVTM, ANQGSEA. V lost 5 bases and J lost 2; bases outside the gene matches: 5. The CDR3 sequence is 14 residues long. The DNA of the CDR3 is TGCAGCGTTTTCCGGACAGGGGTCACAGATACGCAGTATTTT. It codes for CSVFRTGVTDTQYF.

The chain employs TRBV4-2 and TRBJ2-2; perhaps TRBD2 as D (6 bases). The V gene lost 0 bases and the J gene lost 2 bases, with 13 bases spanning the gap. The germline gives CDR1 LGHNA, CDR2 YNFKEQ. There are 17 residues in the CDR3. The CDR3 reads CASSQDRASVNTGELFF. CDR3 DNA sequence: TGTGCCAGCAGCCAAGATAGGGCTAGCGTAAACACCGGGGAGCTGTTTTTT.

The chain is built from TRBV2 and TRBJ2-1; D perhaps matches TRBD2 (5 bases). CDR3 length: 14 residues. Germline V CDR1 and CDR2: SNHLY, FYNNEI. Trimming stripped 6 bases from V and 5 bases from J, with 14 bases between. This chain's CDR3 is CASSSAVANNEQFF. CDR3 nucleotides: TGTGCCAGCAGCTCAGCGGTGGCGAACAATGAGCAGTTCTTC. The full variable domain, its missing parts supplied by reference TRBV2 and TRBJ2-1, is EPEVTQTPSHQVTQMGQEVILRCVPISNHLYFYWYRQILGQKVEFLVSFYNNEISEKSEIFDDQFSVERPDGSNFTLKIRSTKLEDSAMYFCASSSAVANNEQFFGPGTRLTVL.

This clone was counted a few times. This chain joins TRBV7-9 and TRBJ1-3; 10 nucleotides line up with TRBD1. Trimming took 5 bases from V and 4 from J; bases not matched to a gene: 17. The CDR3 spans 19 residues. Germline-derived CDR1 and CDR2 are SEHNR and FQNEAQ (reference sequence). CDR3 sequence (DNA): TGTGCCAGCAGCCCTCTAACCGGACAGGGGGTCCCGCGAGGAAACACCATATATTTT. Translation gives CASSPLTGQGVPRGNTIYF. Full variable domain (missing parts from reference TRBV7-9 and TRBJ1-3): DTGVSQNPRHKITKRGQNVTFRCDPISEHNRLYWYRQTLGQGPEFLTYFQNEAQLEKSRLLSDRFSAERPKGSFSTLEIQRTEQGDSAMYLCASSPLTGQGVPRGNTIYFGEGSWLTVV.

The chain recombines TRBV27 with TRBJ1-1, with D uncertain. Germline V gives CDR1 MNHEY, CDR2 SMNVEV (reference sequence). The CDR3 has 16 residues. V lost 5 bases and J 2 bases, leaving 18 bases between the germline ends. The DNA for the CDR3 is TGTGCCAGCAGTCCGATGCTACGGAGAGTTAACACTGAAGCTTTCTTT. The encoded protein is CASSPMLRRVNTEAFF.

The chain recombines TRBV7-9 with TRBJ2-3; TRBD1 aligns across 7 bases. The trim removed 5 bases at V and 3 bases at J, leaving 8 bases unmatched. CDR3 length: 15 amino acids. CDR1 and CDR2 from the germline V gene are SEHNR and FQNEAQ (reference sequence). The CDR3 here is CASSPQGGMTDTQYF. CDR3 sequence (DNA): TGTGCCAGCAGCCCCCAAGGGGGCATGACAGATACGCAGTATTTT. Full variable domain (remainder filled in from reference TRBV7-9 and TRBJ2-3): DTGVSQNPRHKITKRGQNVTFRCDPISEHNRLYWYRQTLGQGPEFLTYFQNEAQLEKSRLLSDRFSAERPKGSFSTLEIQRTEQGDSAMYLCASSPQGGMTDTQYFGPGTRLTVL.

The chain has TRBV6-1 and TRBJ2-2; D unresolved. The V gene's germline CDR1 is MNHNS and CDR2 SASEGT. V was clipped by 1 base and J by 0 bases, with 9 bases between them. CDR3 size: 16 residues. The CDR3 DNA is TGTGCCAGCAGTGAAGACGGCGGTACGAACACCGGGGAGCTGTTTTTT. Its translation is CASSEDGGTNTGELFF.

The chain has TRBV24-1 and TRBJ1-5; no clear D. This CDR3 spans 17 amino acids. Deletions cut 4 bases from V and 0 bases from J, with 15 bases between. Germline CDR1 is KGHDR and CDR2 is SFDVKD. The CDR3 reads CATSDPRTGYSNQPQHF. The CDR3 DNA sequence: TGTGCCACCAGTGACCCCCGGACTGGCTATAGCAATCAGCCCCAGCATTTT.

The CDR3 DNA reads as TGTGCCAGCAGCCAAGACTTGCTAGCCTACGAGCAGTACTTC. It is translated as CASSQDLLAYEQYF. The chain is built from TRBV4-2 and TRBJ2-7; no firm D call. V was clipped by 0 bases and J by 2 bases, with 8 bases between them. The germline CDR1 and CDR2 sequences are LGHNA and YNFKEQ. This CDR3 is 14 amino acids long.

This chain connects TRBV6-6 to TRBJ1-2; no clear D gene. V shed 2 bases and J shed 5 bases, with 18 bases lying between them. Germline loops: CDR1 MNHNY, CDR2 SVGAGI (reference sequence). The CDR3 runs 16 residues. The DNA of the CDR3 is TGTGCCAGCAGTTACAACCCGACCCGACATTTTTATGGCTACACCTTC. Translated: CASSYNPTRHFYGYTF.

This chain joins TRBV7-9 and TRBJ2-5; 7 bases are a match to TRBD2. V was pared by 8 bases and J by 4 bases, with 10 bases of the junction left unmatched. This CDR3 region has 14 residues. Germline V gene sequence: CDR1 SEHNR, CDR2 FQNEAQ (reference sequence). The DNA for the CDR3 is TGTGCCAGCCAAACTGTGGGGGGGTTAGAGACCCAGTACTTC. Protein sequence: CASQTVGGLETQYF. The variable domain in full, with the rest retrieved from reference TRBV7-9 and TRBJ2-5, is DTGVSQNPRHKITKRGQNVTFRCDPISEHNRLYWYRQTLGQGPEFLTYFQNEAQLEKSRLLSDRFSAERPKGSFSTLEIQRTEQGDSAMYLCASQTVGGLETQYFGPGTRLLVL.